The source of this T cell receptor (beta chain) is a study of beta chain features in type 1 diabetes. Study background: Patients did not differ from healthy donors in age, gender or cell yield. Study conclusions and caveats: Equally in patients and controls, PCR might preferentially amplify shorter templates. Across all four CD4+ subsets, people with type 1 diabetes showed modestly shorter TCRB CDR3s.

Every sorted population was more than 98% pure. cDNA synthesis used the whole RNA isolate, giving expressed TCRB sequences. Sequencing used immunoSEQ multiplex PCR; TCRdb keeps in-frame clones, though not all of them. Among under 300,000 clones listed, 11% to 15% were seen once. In its sample, this clone was seen a few times. As yet, its antigen is unknown. Germline V gene lookup returns CDR1 MGHDK and CDR2 SYGVNS. Trimming left V 5 bases short and J 3 bases short, with 13 bases between. This CDR3 has 14 amino acids. This TCR was recovered from a man aged 30 to 39 with type 1 diabetes. The specimen was naive CD4+ T cells from blood. The chain has TRBV25-1 and TRBJ2-5; a weak D match, TRBD2 (6 bases). CDR3 sequence: CASSLMGGEETQYF. The CDR3 DNA reads TGTGCCAGCAGTCTCATGGGGGGAGAAGAGACCCAGTACTTC.